This T cell receptor beta chain was sequenced for a study of vaccination effects on CD4 cells after COVID-19. The wider study: Cultures of some 2.2 million PBMC per well contained about 11 IU/ml IL-2 plus 10 ug/ml peptides. Study-wide points: Only a single clone (1 of 255 vaccine-induced clones in healthy vaccinees) cross-reacted with common cold coronaviruses. The study found marked clonal contraction of infection- and vaccine-induced clones late after vaccination.

With respect to this clone: The antigen is undetermined.

Subsequent to approximately 9 days of culture, CD4+ T cells were isolated. Half of the medium was exchanged for IL-2 medium on both days 3 and 7. Measured with immunoSEQ multiplex PCR; TCRdb has only the in-frame clones, and not every one. The sample lists 45,000 to 60,000 clones; about 80% were seen once. The receptor was isolated from a human donor who received a COVID-19 vaccine. Sequences were derived from CD4+ T cells from PBMCs cultured without peptide, sampled before COVID-19 vaccination.

Here the CDR3 reads CATRSDRGGGGYTF. The CDR3 DNA follows: TGTGCCACCCGCTCCGACAGGGGCGGCGGGGGCTACACCTTC. The V and J genes are TRBV15 and TRBJ1-2, with TRBD1 identical over 8 bases. This CDR3 comprises 14 residues. Germline CDR1 LNHNV, CDR2 YYDKDF (reference sequence). The V and J ends lost 8 bases and 8 bases, in that order; junction bases with no gene match: 13.